The rows below give T cell receptor beta chains drawn from one sample of a study of blood T cell repertoires in COVID-19. TCRdb's copy holds only in-frame clones and misses some; the assay was immunoSEQ multiplex PCR. The sample includes 100,000 to 110,000 clones, approximately 86% seen only once; the top ten take approximately 5%. What was sequenced was peripheral blood. These receptors came from a human donor in a cohort sampled during active COVID-19. Both conserved end residues are part of each CDR3. A D gene is named only where the DNA matches it firmly. Expanded clones get a size class; other rows say once, few or many, or leave the size out.

j_gene | d_gene | abundance | v_gene | CDR3nt | CDR3aa
TRBJ1-5 | TRBD1 | NA | TRBV28 | TGTGCCAGCAGCCCTAAAGGGACAGTACGCAATCAGCCCCAGCATTTT | CASSPKGTVRNQPQHF
TRBJ1-5 | NA | NA | TRBV5-1 | TGCGCCAGCAGCTTGCCAAATCAGCCCCAGCATTTT | CASSLPNQPQHF
TRBJ2-2 | NA | NA | TRBV6-4 | TGTGCCAGCAGACTACAGGGGAACACCGGGGAGCTGTTTTTT | CASRLQGNTGELFF
TRBJ1-1 | TRBD1 | NA | TRBV30 | TGTGCCTGGAGTGAGGGGCTCGGGACAGGGAGAGGGTACACTGAAGCTTTCTTT | CAWSEGLGTGRGYTEAFF
TRBJ1-5 | NA | NA | TRBV19 | TGTGCCAGTAGTATAGGCCCGGTCCGGGGCAATCAGCCCCAGCATTTT | CASSIGPVRGNQPQHF
TRBJ2-7 | TRBD2 | NA | TRBV6-1 | TGTGCCAGCAGTGCCACCTCTCTCTCTGCGGGAGGGATATTAGATTACGAGCAGTACTTC | CASSATSLSAGGILDYEQYF
TRBJ1-5 | NA | NA | TRBV2 | TGTGCCAGCAACCAACAGGGAATTAATCAGCCCCAGCATTTT | CASNQQGINQPQHF
TRBJ2-3 | NA | once | TRBV24-1 | TGTGCCACCAGTGACCTAACCAGTCCAGGGTTACAGGCAGATACGCAGTATTTT | CATSDLTSPGLQADTQYF
TRBJ1-2 | TRBD1 | NA | TRBV7-8 | TGTGCCAGCAGCGGGACAGGGGTGAACTATGGCTACACCTTC | CASSGTGVNYGYTF
TRBJ2-1 | TRBD2 | NA | TRBV6-6 | TGTGCCAGCAGTCGCTCCGGGACTAGCGAGTACAATGAGCAGTTCTTC | CASSRSGTSEYNEQFF
TRBJ2-5 | NA | NA | TRBV19 | TGTGCCAGTAGTATAATGTTTGGAGGGGATGGGACCCAGTACTTC | CASSIMFGGDGTQYF
TRBJ2-3 | TRBD1 | NA | TRBV19 | TGTGCCAGTAGGATACAGGGGATTGGAGATACGCAGTATTTT | CASRIQGIGDTQYF
TRBJ1-4 | NA | NA | TRBV19 | TGTGCCAGTAGTACCCGACAGATAGAAAAACTGTTTTTT | CASSTRQIEKLFF
TRBJ2-1 | TRBD2 | NA | TRBV28 | TGTGCCAGCAGCCCCCCACTAGCGGGAACAGGTGAGCAGTTCTTC | CASSPPLAGTGEQFF